These T cell receptor beta chains were read from a single sample in a study of blood T cell repertoires in COVID-19. The method was immunoSEQ multiplex PCR; TCRdb's version includes in-frame clones alone and lacks a portion of them. The sample has about 400,000 clones; roughly 90% are singletons. Sequenced input: PBMCs or T cells enriched from blood (not recorded which). These receptors were taken from a woman in her thirties or forties with acute COVID-19. The CDR3 runs from the conserved cysteine through the conserved F or W. The order of the fields is J gene, clone size, V gene, D gene, CDR3 DNA, CDR3 protein. The D gene is left open where the match is weak. Not all rows give a size; the values are once, few, many and, for expanded clones, a class.

TRBJ2-3 - TRBV6-5 TRBD2 TGTGCCAGCAGTTCGCCGACTAGCGGGGGGGCGTTTACGCAGTATTTT CASSSPTSGGAFTQYF
TRBJ2-5 - TRBV5-1 TRBD1 TGCGCCAGCAGCTTGGGGACAGGGGAGGTTCAAGAGACCCAGTACTTC CASSLGTGEVQETQYF
TRBJ2-2 - TRBV3-1/TRBV3-2 - TGTGCCAGCAGCCAAGGCGCTAGCCGCACCGGGGAGCTGTTTTTT CASSQGASRTGELFF
TRBJ2-7 - TRBV5-6 TRBD1 TGTGCCAGCAGCTGGACAGGGGCCCCCTACGAGCAGTACTTC CASSWTGAPYEQYF
TRBJ2-1 once TRBV19 TRBD1 TGTGCCAGTAGTATTAGGGGGACAGGGGCAATCAGCTCCTACAATGAGCAGTTCTTC CASSIRGTGAISSYNEQFF
TRBJ2-3 - TRBV18 - TGTGCCAGCTCATCCGTTGGTAGTTTCACAGATACGCAGTATTTT CASSSVGSFTDTQYF
TRBJ1-1 few TRBV14 - TGTGCCAGCAGCCCACCGACAGTGAACACTGAAGCTTTCTTT CASSPPTVNTEAFF
TRBJ1-2 once TRBV19 - TGTGCCAGTAGTATAGGAGGTGGTGGCTACACCTTC CASSIGGGGYTF
TRBJ1-2 - TRBV6-5 - TGTGCCAGCAGTCCTACCGGGGGGCCCAACTATGGCTACACCTTC CASSPTGGPNYGYTF
TRBJ1-1 - TRBV5-1 - TGCGCCAGCAGCGGAATTAGCGGGGGTACTGAAGCTTTCTTT CASSGISGGTEAFF
TRBJ1-4 once TRBV29-1 TRBD1 TGCAGCGTCCCCCATTCCGGGACAGCTAATGAAAAACTGTTTTTT CSVPHSGTANEKLFF
TRBJ2-3 - TRBV24-1 - TGTGCCACCTCCGGGAGCAAATTCACACATCGCACAGATACGCAGTATTTT CATSGSKFTHRTDTQYF
TRBJ2-5 once TRBV9 - TGTGCCAGCAGCGTAGCGTCGGGGCAAGAGACCCAGTACTTC CASSVASGQETQYF
TRBJ1-2 - TRBV19 - TGTGCCAGTAGTAAGCAGGGCCACTATGGCTACACCTTC CASSKQGHYGYTF
TRBJ2-1 - TRBV12-5 - TGTGCTAGTGGTTCGGGGATGTTCAATGAGCAGTTCTTC CASGSGMFNEQFF
TRBJ1-2 - TRBV3-1/TRBV3-2 TRBD1 TGTGCCAGCAGCCAAGATCACGGGCAGGGGGTAATCTATGGCTACACCTTC CASSQDHGQGVIYGYTF
TRBJ2-5 - TRBV12-3/TRBV12-4 - TGTGCCAGCAGGCCCCGGGGAGTGGAGACCCAGTACTTC CASRPRGVETQYF
TRBJ1-1 - TRBV10-3 TRBD1 TGTGCCATCAGCCTAGGGAATGGACAGGTTACTGGGCGAACTGAAGCTTTCTTT CAISLGNGQVTGRTEAFF
TRBJ1-1 - TRBV30 - TGTGCCTGGAGTGTCGGGCGGGGGAACACTGAAGCTTTCTTT CAWSVGRGNTEAFF
TRBJ1-1 - TRBV7-8 TRBD1 TGTGCCAGCAGCTTAGTTTGGAAACCCAGGGGGCTCTTATATACGAACACTGAAGCTTTCTTT CASSLVWKPRGLLYTNTEAFF
TRBJ1-1 - TRBV6-6 TRBD1 TGTGCCAGCAAACCCGGGGACAGGGGGACTGAAGCTTTCTTT CASKPGDRGTEAFF
TRBJ1-1 - TRBV3-1/TRBV3-2 TRBD1 TGTGCCAGCAGCCAGGGCAGGGGGCGTACTGAAGCTTTCTTT CASSQGRGRTEAFF
TRBJ2-5 - TRBV11-3 - TGTGCCAGCAGCTTAGGCGGTCCAGGAGGGGAGACCCAGTACTTC CASSLGGPGGETQYF
TRBJ2-5 - TRBV20-1 - TGCAGTGCTACGGGGGAGACCCAGTACTTC CSATGETQYF
TRBJ2-3 - TRBV6-5 - TGTGCCAGCAGTCGACAGGCGGCAGATACGCAGTATTTT CASSRQAADTQYF
TRBJ1-1 - TRBV10-1 - TGCGCCAGCAGTGGGCCGTCTGAAGCTTTCTTT CASSGPSEAFF
TRBJ2-5 - TRBV6-6 - TGTGCCAGCAGGATCGGGGGTAGAGAGACCCAGTACTTC CASRIGGRETQYF
TRBJ1-1 - TRBV6-5 - TGTGCCAGCAGTTACACCGGACCGGGAATGAACACTGAAGCTTTCTTT CASSYTGPGMNTEAFF
TRBJ1-2 - TRBV7-9 TRBD1 TGTGCCAGCAGCTACCCTCCGACAGGGGTTAACTATGGCTACACCTTC CASSYPPTGVNYGYTF
TRBJ2-7 - TRBV2 TRBD2 TGTGCCAGCAGTTATAGCGGGGGTGTTAGCTACGAGCAGTACTTC CASSYSGGVSYEQYF
TRBJ1-2 - TRBV7-9 - TGTGCCAGCAGCCCGGACACCGAAGCTAACTATGGCTACACCTTC CASSPDTEANYGYTF
TRBJ1-1 - TRBV10-3 TRBD1 TGTGCCATCAGTGAGACAGGGGAAGGGAGCACTGAAGCTTTCTTT CAISETGEGSTEAFF
TRBJ1-2 - TRBV19 TRBD1 TGTGCCAGTAGTCGAAAGGACAGGGATAACTATGGCTACACCTTC CASSRKDRDNYGYTF
TRBJ2-3 - TRBV3-1/TRBV3-2 - TGTGCCAGCAGCCAAGAACAGCTGGGAGATACGCAGTATTTT CASSQEQLGDTQYF
TRBJ2-2 once TRBV5-6 - TGTGCCAGCAGCTCTGGTCCTCCGGAGGCCTCGACGCCCGGGGAGCTGTTTTTT CASSSGPPEASTPGELFF
TRBJ1-4 - TRBV18 - TGTGCCAGCTCACCCTTCTCGGATGAAAAACTGTTTTTT CASSPFSDEKLFF
TRBJ2-7 - TRBV4-1 - TGCGCCAGCAGTACAGACCGTCTTACCTACGAGCAGTACTTC CASSTDRLTYEQYF
TRBJ1-2 - TRBV29-1 TRBD1 TGCAGCGTTGCGGGACAGAACTATGGCTACACCTTC CSVAGQNYGYTF
TRBJ1-6 once TRBV27 - TGTGCCAGCAGTCCGGACAGTTTATATAATTCACCCCTCCACTTT CASSPDSLYNSPLHF
TRBJ2-5 - TRBV7-9 - TGTGCCAGCAGCTTCATGACAGGGGGCTGGCTAGCGGGGGAGACCCAGTACTTC CASSFMTGGWLAGETQYF
TRBJ1-5 - TRBV24-1 TRBD1 TGTGCCACCAGTGCTCTGCTTGGACAGGGTGAACAGCCCCAGCATTTT CATSALLGQGEQPQHF
TRBJ2-1 - TRBV5-4 - TGTGCCAGCAGCTATATCCTAGGTGAGCAGTTCTTC CASSYILGEQFF
TRBJ1-3 once TRBV5-1 - TGCGCCAGCAGCTTGGATGGCAGCGTCTCTGGAAACACCATATATTTT CASSLDGSVSGNTIYF
TRBJ1-4 - TRBV2 - TGTGCCAGCAGTGGGGGACAAAGGTCAGGCGAAAAACTGTTTTTT CASSGGQRSGEKLFF
TRBJ1-1 - TRBV4-1 - TGCGCCAGCAGCCAAGTCCCGGGTCCTCTTATGAACACTGAAGCTTTCTTT CASSQVPGPLMNTEAFF
TRBJ1-1 - TRBV5-6 - TGTGCCAGCAGCCGCGGATCCACTGAAGCTTTCTTT CASSRGSTEAFF
TRBJ2-1 - TRBV7-6 - TGTGCCAGCAGCTTAGTCGGCCAGGGCTTAGGTGAGCAGTTCTTC CASSLVGQGLGEQFF
TRBJ1-4 - TRBV5-1 - TGCGCCAGCAGCTTGGTGGTCGGGAGTGAAAAACTGTTTTTT CASSLVVGSEKLFF
TRBJ2-2 - TRBV7-8 TRBD2 TGTGCCAGCAGCCATAGTGTCCTAGCGGGGGGGCCGATCGGGGAGCTGTTTTTT CASSHSVLAGGPIGELFF
TRBJ2-7 - TRBV5-1 - TGCGCCAGCAGCCTACAGGAAAGCTCCTACGAGCAGTACTTC CASSLQESSYEQYF
TRBJ2-3 - TRBV18 TRBD2 TGTGCCAGCTCATTCCTAGCGGGGGGGAGCACAGATACGCAGTATTTT CASSFLAGGSTDTQYF
TRBJ1-2 - TRBV30 - TGTGCCTGGGTCAGGACAGAGACCTATGGCTACACCTTC CAWVRTETYGYTF
TRBJ2-1 - TRBV5-5 TRBD2 TGTGCCAGCAGCTTGGTAGCGGGGGGGTACAATGAGCAGTTCTTC CASSLVAGGYNEQFF
TRBJ2-1 once TRBV6-1 TRBD2 TGTGCCAGCAGTGCAGGGCGGGGGGACCCATTCGACCCTTACAATGAGCAGTTCTTC CASSAGRGDPFDPYNEQFF